The T cell receptor beta chain under discussion was sequenced for a study of blood T cell repertoires in COVID-19. The germline CDR1 and CDR2 sequences are MNHNS and SASEGT. The V end lost 1 base, the J end lost 4 bases, and 13 bases lay between the germline ends. The CDR3 sequence is 15 residues long. Measured with immunoSEQ multiplex PCR; TCRdb has only the in-frame clones, and not every one. The profile shows 70,000 to 95,000 clones, about 90% of them singletons. This receptor was taken from a man in his forties or fifties with COVID-19, enrolled during active disease. The sample taken for sequencing was peripheral blood. The J gene is TRBJ1-2, the V gene TRBV6-1; a weak D match, TRBD1 (5 bases). The CDR3: CASSEGAGISYGYTF. The DNA for the CDR3 is TGTGCCAGCAGTGAAGGGGCAGGGATTAGCTATGGCTACACCTTC.